The rows below give T cell receptor beta chains drawn from one sample of a study of cytomegalovirus exposure and HLA in healthy donors. Profiling relied on immunoSEQ multiplex PCR, and the TCRdb table lists in-frame clones only, not all of them. The repertoire holds about 160,000 clones, with roughly 80% as singletons. Source material: PBMCs. The receptors were sampled from a male donor in good health and CMV-seronegative. Each CDR3 is given with its conserved first and last residue. D genes are given only for firm matches. The size of a clone is reported for some rows only, either as once, few or many, or as a class for expanded clones.

d_gene	v_gene	abundance	len	j_gene	CDR3nt	CDR3aa
-	TRBV11-2	-	13	TRBJ2-7	TGTGCCAGCAGCGGGCAGAGCTCCTACGAGCAGTACTTC	CASSGQSSYEQYF
TRBD2	TRBV18	once	18	TRBJ2-1	TGTGCCAGCTCACCCAGGAGGGCGGGGGGGATCGGAGATGGTGAGCAGTTCTTC	CASSPRRAGGIGDGEQFF
-	TRBV7-8	-	14	TRBJ1-5	TGTGCCAGCAGCCGCACAGGGCTTATTGAGCCCCAGCATTTT	CASSRTGLIEPQHF
TRBD1	TRBV7-9	-	15	TRBJ1-2	TGTGCCAGCAGTGTATCAGGGGGAAGGGGTGAAGGCTACACCTTC	CASSVSGGRGEGYTF
TRBD2	TRBV4-3	-	15	TRBJ2-5	TGCGCCAGCAGCCAAACTAGCGGGCCCCAAGAGACCCAGTACTTC	CASSQTSGPQETQYF
TRBD1	TRBV14	-	14	TRBJ2-7	TGTGCCAGCAGCCACTTGGGACAGGGAAGCGAGCAGTACTTC	CASSHLGQGSEQYF
-	TRBV7-9	-	15	TRBJ2-7	TGTGCCAGCAGCTGGGTCGGGGGAGAAGGACTCGAGCAGTACTTC	CASSWVGGEGLEQYF
-	TRBV6-5	-	13	TRBJ1-3	TGTGCCAGCAGTTACTACGGGGGAAACACCATATATTTT	CASSYYGGNTIYF
-	TRBV7-2	-	13	TRBJ2-5	TGTGCCAGCAGGGGAGCGGTACAAGAGACCCAGTACTTC	CASRGAVQETQYF
-	TRBV5-1	-	18	TRBJ2-7	TGCGCCAGCAGCTTCTCCCCATCCTTCATTCTACAGGACTACGAGCAGTACTTC	CASSFSPSFILQDYEQYF
-	TRBV5-1	-	15	TRBJ1-5	TGCGCCAGCAGCTTGGAGGGGAGGGACAATCAGCCCCAGCATTTT	CASSLEGRDNQPQHF
-	TRBV6-6	-	13	TRBJ1-2	TGTGCCAGCAATGACGGGGGGGTGGAGGGCTACACCTTC	CASNDGGVEGYTF
-	TRBV18	-	14	TRBJ2-6	TGTGCCAGCTCCCCCCCTTCTGGGGCCAACGTCCTGACTTTC	CASSPPSGANVLTF
TRBD1	TRBV9	-	15	TRBJ2-7	TGTGCCAGCAGCGAAGGGACAGGGAGTCTCTACGAGCAGTACTTC	CASSEGTGSLYEQYF
-	TRBV5-1	-	15	TRBJ1-5	TGCGCCAGCAGACTGGGGCTGCAGGGCAATCAGCCCCAGCATTTT	CASRLGLQGNQPQHF
TRBD1	TRBV27	few	18	TRBJ1-6	TGTGCCAGCAGTTTAATGAGGAGGAGAACAGGGGAAAATTCACCCCTCCACTTT	CASSLMRRRTGENSPLHF
-	TRBV19	-	11	TRBJ2-2	TGTGCCAGCCGGGTCACCGGGGAGCTGTTTTTT	CASRVTGELFF
TRBD1	TRBV4-3	-	13	TRBJ2-2	TGCGCCAGCAGCGGACAGGACACCGGGGAGCTGTTTTTT	CASSGQDTGELFF
-	TRBV6-5	-	14	TRBJ2-3	TGTGCCAGCAGTTCAGGTTCTTACACAGATACGCAGTATTTT	CASSSGSYTDTQYF
TRBD2	TRBV5-4	-	15	TRBJ2-7	TGTGCCAGCAGCTTGGGCCTAGCGGGGACCTACGAGCAGTACTTC	CASSLGLAGTYEQYF
-	TRBV2	-	16	TRBJ1-1	TGTGCCAGCAGTGAGGGGGGGTTGGAACATCAGACTGAAGCTTTCTTT	CASSEGGLEHQTEAFF
-	TRBV6-5	-	11	TRBJ2-3	TGTGCCAGCAGTTACAGGGGTACGCAGTATTTT	CASSYRGTQYF
-	TRBV7-2	once	15	TRBJ2-2	TGTGCCAGCAGCCCCGGGGGGCGGTACACCGGGGAGCTGTTTTTT	CASSPGGRYTGELFF
-	TRBV5-1	-	13	TRBJ2-3	TGCGCCAGCAGAGTCAGTAGCACAGATACGCAGTATTTT	CASRVSSTDTQYF
TRBD1	TRBV6-5	-	15	TRBJ1-2	TGTGCCATCCGGACAGGGGGCTACTCTAACTATGGCTACACCTTC	CAIRTGGYSNYGYTF
-	TRBV28	few	14	TRBJ2-2	TGTGCCAGCAGGCCAGGGGGAGGAACCGGGGAGCTGTTTTTT	CASRPGGGTGELFF
TRBD1	TRBV6-5	-	15	TRBJ2-1	TGTGCCAGCAGTTCTCTCGGGACAGCCAGCGATGAGCAGTTCTTC	CASSSLGTASDEQFF
-	TRBV2	-	19	TRBJ1-6	TGTGCCAGCAGTGAAAGTCTTTTACGTGGTGGGCCGAATCTGGTTCCCCTCCACTTT	CASSESLLRGGPNLVPLHF
-	TRBV7-2	-	13	TRBJ1-4	TGTGCCAGCAGCCAGGACAGAGGTGAAAAACTGTTTTTT	CASSQDRGEKLFF